This T cell receptor (beta chain) was documented in a study of response to subunit inactivated influenza vaccine. Study-level results: After each seasonal influenza vaccination, few new T cells are recruited, the authors suggested.

TCRdb fed the RT-PCR reads into MiXCR, producing one record per CDR3 protein. The data show 200,000 to 300,000 distinct CDR3 sequences, 12% seen once. A remark on this clonotype: Its antigen remains unidentified.

Germline CDR1 is SNHLY and CDR2 is FYNNEI. The CDR3 runs to 16 residues. V was cut by 6 bases and J by 0 bases, with 15 bases left in between. The chain couples TRBV2 to TRBJ2-1; no reliable D call. The sequence was collected from a man in his fifties or sixties who received an inactivated influenza vaccine. The specimen comprised non-naive T cells sorted from PBMCs, sampled 14 to 15 days before vaccination. Here the CDR3 DNA reads TGTGCCAGCAGGAAGGAGACAATGAGCTCCTACAATGAGCAGTTCTTC. Protein product: CASRKETMSSYNEQFF. The complete variable domain, with remaining parts taken from reference TRBV2 and TRBJ2-1, reads EPEVTQTPSHQVTQMGQEVILRCVPISNHLYFYWYRQILGQKVEFLVSFYNNEISEKSEIFDDQFSVERPDGSNFTLKIRSTKLEDSAMYFCASRKETMSSYNEQFFGPGTRLTVL.